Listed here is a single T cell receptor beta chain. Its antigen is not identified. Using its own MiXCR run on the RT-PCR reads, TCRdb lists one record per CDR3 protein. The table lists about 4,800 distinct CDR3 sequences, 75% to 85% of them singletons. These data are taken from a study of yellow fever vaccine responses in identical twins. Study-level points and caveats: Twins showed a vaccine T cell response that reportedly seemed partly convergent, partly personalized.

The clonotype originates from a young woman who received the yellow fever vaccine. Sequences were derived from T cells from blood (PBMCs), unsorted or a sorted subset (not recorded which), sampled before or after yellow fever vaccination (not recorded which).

CDR3 residues: CSVPPTSGQLYNEQFF. CDR3 bases: TGCAGTGTCCCACCCACTAGCGGGCAGCTCTACAATGAGCAGTTCTTC. The chain couples TRBV29-1 to TRBJ2-1, with 9 nucleotides matching TRBD2. This CDR3 is built from 16 residues. Germline V gene lookup returns CDR1 SQVTM and CDR2 ANQGSEA.